The T cell receptor (beta chain) under discussion was sequenced for a study of blood T cell repertoires in COVID-19. In the study overall: Sites across the United States, Italy and Spain contributed samples from acute and convalescent COVID-19. PBMCs, B-cell-depleted T cells, or T cells provided the cDNA or gDNA that made up the material.

Clones were read by immunoSEQ multiplex PCR, and TCRdb kept only the in-frame ones, dropping some. The table has hundreds of thousands of clones, 83% seen once. CDR3 length equals 15 residues. Trimming cost V 0 bases and J 3 bases, with 11 bases left between them. Looked up from germline, CDR1 is SGHTA and CDR2 is FQGNSA. The sample was PBMCs or T cells enriched from blood (not recorded which). The TCR originated in a woman aged 50 to 60 who had been exposed to COVID-19. The chain recombines TRBV7-2 with TRBJ2-5; perhaps TRBD1 as D (6 bases). CDR3 bases: TGTGCCAGCAGCTTAGCCGGGACATCAAAAGAGACCCAGTACTTC. Protein product: CASSLAGTSKETQYF.